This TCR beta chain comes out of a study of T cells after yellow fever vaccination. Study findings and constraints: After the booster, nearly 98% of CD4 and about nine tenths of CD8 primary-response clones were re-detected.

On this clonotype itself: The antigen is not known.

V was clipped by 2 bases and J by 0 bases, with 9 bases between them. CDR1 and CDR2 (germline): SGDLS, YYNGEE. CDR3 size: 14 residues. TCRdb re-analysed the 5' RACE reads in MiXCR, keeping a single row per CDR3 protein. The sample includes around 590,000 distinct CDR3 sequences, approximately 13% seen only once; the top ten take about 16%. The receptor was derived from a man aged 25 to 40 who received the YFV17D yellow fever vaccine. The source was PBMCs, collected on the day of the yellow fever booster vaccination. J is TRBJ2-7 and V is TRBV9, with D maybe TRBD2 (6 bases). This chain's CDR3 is CASSVTGVSYEQYF. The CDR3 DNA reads TGTGCCAGCAGCGTCACGGGGGTCTCCTACGAGCAGTACTTC.